The rows below give T cell receptor beta chains drawn from one sample of a study of T cells in Graves' hyperthyroidism and ophthalmopathy. One entry per CDR3 protein, called by TCRdb with MiXCR from the multiplex PCR reads. The sample lists about 410,000 distinct CDR3 sequences; roughly 15% were seen once. Material for sequencing was blood. The receptor source for this set is a woman aged 30 to 39 with Graves' ophthalmopathy. Each CDR3 is given with its conserved first and last residue. The D gene is left open where the match is weak. Expanded clones are given a class, and other clones once, few, many or no size at all.

TRBV9	TRBJ2-1	.	.	TGTGCCAGCAGCAGGACCGGAGCTCTTGAGCAGTTCTTC	CASSRTGALEQFF
TRBV7-9	TRBJ1-1	.	.	TGTGCCAGCAGCTTAGCGTCGGAGGGGAGGGTAGCTTTCTTT	CASSLASEGRVAFF
TRBV30	TRBJ2-1	many	.	TGTGCCTGGACCCCTAGGATTAGTGGATACGACCCTTTGGCCTACTACAATGAGCAGTTCTTC	CAWTPRISGYDPLAYYNEQFF
TRBV11-2	TRBJ1-2	many	.	TGTGCCAGCAGCTTCGGGAGGAGGAACTTTTATGGCTACACCTTC	CASSFGRRNFYGYTF
TRBV5-1	TRBJ1-4	few	TRBD1	TGCGCCAGCAGCCAGACGGACAGGGCTTGGACTAATGAAAAACTGTTTTTT	CASSQTDRAWTNEKLFF
TRBV2	TRBJ1-1	many	.	TGTGCCAGCAAAGGGCATTTGCAGGGCAACACTGAAGCTTTCTTT	CASKGHLQGNTEAFF
TRBV12-3/TRBV12-4	TRBJ1-3	few	TRBD1	TGTGCCAGCAGCTCGGGCGGACAGGGGGCCCTGGAAGAAACTAACACCATATATTTT	CASSSGGQGALEETNTIYF
TRBV19	TRBJ2-5	.	TRBD1	TGTGCCAGTAGTATTCCGGGACAGGGACTGGAGACCCAGTACTTC	CASSIPGQGLETQYF
TRBV13	TRBJ2-2	.	.	TGTGCCAGCAGCGCCAGCCGAACAGGGGAGGCTTTTTTT	CASSASRTGEAFF
TRBV10-1	TRBJ1-1	.	.	TGCGCCAGCTGGTGCACCGTGAACACTGAAGCTTTCTTT	CASWCTVNTEAFF
TRBV7-9	TRBJ2-1	many	TRBD1	TGTGCCAGCAGCCCCCGACAGGGATGGAGCTCCTACAATGAGCAGTTCTTC	CASSPRQGWSSYNEQFF
TRBV11-3	TRBJ2-7	many	.	TGTGCCAGCAGCTCAGGGGAAAGGTCCTACGAGCAGTACTTC	CASSSGERSYEQYF
TRBV6-1	TRBJ2-7	.	.	TGTGCCAGCGTCTCCTTCCCGGGTGTCGAGCAGTACTTC	CASVSFPGVEQYF
TRBV28	TRBJ2-3	many	.	TGTGCCAGCAGTTTGGGCGCGACAGGAGATACGCAGTATTTT	CASSLGATGDTQYF
TRBV2	TRBJ2-5	many	.	TGTGCCAGCAGTAGGTGGGCCCGCAACCTCCAAGAGACCCAGTACTTC	CASSRWARNLQETQYF
TRBV29-1	TRBJ2-5	few	TRBD2	TGCAGCGCAAGGACTAGCGGGGGGAGGGTTGGAGAGACCCAGTACTTC	CSARTSGGRVGETQYF